In its sample, the clone carrying this T cell receptor (beta chain) was seen once. Antigen specificity is unknown. Only in-frame clones appear in the TCRdb table, and some are missing; sequencing was by immunoSEQ multiplex PCR. The repertoire consists of roughly 380,000 clones, with about 92% occurring once and the leading ten covering 3% to 4%. Germline loops: CDR1 MNHNS, CDR2 SASEGT. CDR3 size: 15 residues. The junction had 5 bases not matched to a gene; V was cut back by 2 bases and J by 4 bases. These data come from a study of Ad26.COV2.S vaccination and SARS-CoV-2 variants. General observations from the study: People given the vaccine had a wider spike-specific TCR breadth than placebo recipients did. Analyses of TCR breadth and depth may have underestimated total T cell responses. Vaccine recipients and placebo recipients showed similar non-spike TCR breadth.

This clonotype originated in a human donor who had recovered from COVID-19. The V and J genes are TRBV6-1 and TRBJ2-1; TRBD2 matches at 7 bases. The sequencing used peripheral blood, collected after recovery from COVID-19. The CDR3 DNA sequence: TGTGCCAGCAGTGAATTGGGAGGGGTTTACAATGAGCAGTTCTTC. This gives the protein CASSELGGVYNEQFF.